This T cell receptor (beta chain) was identified during a study of post-analysis software for immune sequencing data (dated by TCRdb to the mid-2010s). General notes on the study: The recorded disease courses included relapsing-remitting, secondary progressive and progressive-relapsing multiple sclerosis, and some patients had no subtype annotation. A subset of samples was prepared in parallel using single-end sample barcoding, then pooled and co-amplified after Illumina adapter ligation. Patient repertoires were compared against around 10 previously published healthy control repertoires from donors aged roughly 6 to 28 years.

From its cysteine to its phenylalanine, the CDR3 spans 18 amino acids. Just the 54-base CDR3 DNA is kept, in frame starting at base 1. The germline V gene sets CDR1 to MDHEN and CDR2 to SYDVKM. The junction shows trimming of 6 bases on V and 0 bases on J, and the gene matches do not reach 17 bases of it. The protocol used for the library was PCR. Instrument used: Illumina HiSeq 2500. To reduce PCR and sequencing biases, unique molecular identifiers were incorporated into the TCR beta cDNA libraries. Per 1 to 10 million input T cells, roughly 500,000 cDNA molecules were obtained, such that each molecule approximated one T cell. Patient libraries were prepared and sequenced with the same protocol used for the earlier healthy control dataset. Within a given batch, samples were prepared together, multiplexed and sequenced on the same HiSeq lane. Per the authors' processing: Raw barcoded reads were processed with MIGEC, discarding single-read molecular identifier groups before consensus assembly and CDR3 extraction. Clonotype tables were post-analysed with VDJtools, and diversity was normalized by down-sampling all datasets to the smallest sample size. To correct batch-related cross-sample contamination, repertoire overlap clustering matched CDR3 amino acid sequences but not nucleotide sequences. TCRdb redid the processing of the public reads, applying fastp at Q25 and MiXCR, and retained in-frame beta chains. Records with the same CDR3 protein are collapsed into one entry carrying the most frequent genes and DNA. The V and J calls reflect TCRdb's pipeline rather than the authors' work. For this sample there are roughly 650,000 distinct CDR3 sequences; about 60% appear just once. The top ten hold approximately 11% of the sample.

Details on this clonotype: Which antigen it targets is not known. No much larger clonotype is one base removed from it; base qualities were not supplied.

To demonstrate the VDJtools post-analysis software, TCR beta repertoires were profiled from the peripheral blood of 13 young patients with multiple sclerosis. The patients with multiple sclerosis were children and adolescents between roughly 6 and 17 years of age. The study at large found these results: The multiple sclerosis patient group was slightly younger than the control group. Roughly 5 TRBV segments, including TRBV5-6, TRBV5-1 and TRBV20-1, were significantly more frequent in patients than controls. When samples were clustered directly using the F measure, samples prepared in the same batch co-clustered strongly, which prompted a batch-effect correction. Normalized Chao1 diversity was significantly lower in multiple sclerosis patients than controls, suggesting substantial peripheral T-cell clonal expansion.

The TCR was taken from a girl aged 2-15 years with multiple sclerosis. The chain is assembled from TRBV28 and TRBJ2-7; 7 central bases correspond to TRBD2. The specimen was blood. The encoded CDR3 is CASSPDGLAENFSYEQYF. The nucleotides read TGTGCCAGCAGCCCCGATGGGCTAGCGGAGAACTTCTCCTACGAGCAGTACTTC.